This is a list of T cell receptor beta chains from one sample in a study of T cell repertoires in ileal Crohn's disease. The data were produced by immunoSEQ multiplex PCR, yet TCRdb's version contains in-frame clones alone and is incomplete. The sample records about 18,000 clones, roughly three fifths being singletons. The sample comprised ileal tissue. The receptors come from an adult with Crohn's disease. CDR3s include the opening cysteine and the closing phenylalanine or tryptophan. A D gene is named only where the DNA matches it firmly. A row's size may be missing; if present it is once, few, many or a size class.

j_gene,v_gene,abundance,d_gene,CDR3aa,CDR3nt
TRBJ2-2,TRBV7-6,NA,NA,CASSFSTGSIVAGELFF,TGTGCCAGCAGCTTCTCGACGGGAAGTATAGTAGCCGGGGAGCTGTTTTTT
TRBJ2-1,TRBV2,medium-sized,TRBD2,CASSERTSGYEQFF,TGTGCCAGCAGTGAGCGGACTAGCGGGTACGAGCAGTTCTTC
TRBJ2-5,TRBV29-1,NA,NA,CSVGGEVWETQYF,TGCAGCGTTGGGGGCGAGGTATGGGAGACCCAGTACTTC
TRBJ2-7,TRBV5-1,NA,TRBD2,CASKGGLAGAAEQYF,TGCGCCAGCAAGGGAGGGCTAGCGGGAGCTGCCGAGCAGTACTTC
TRBJ2-2,TRBV5-7,NA,NA,CASSWVGETLGNTGELFF,TGTGCCAGCAGCTGGGTCGGGGAGACTCTTGGAAACACCGGGGAGCTGTTTTTT
TRBJ2-5,TRBV2,NA,NA,CASRSAGPQETQYF,TGTGCCAGCAGATCGGCGGGCCCCCAAGAGACCCAGTACTTC
TRBJ1-5,TRBV19,few,NA,CATARTGNQPQHF,TGTGCCACCGCCAGGACAGGCAATCAGCCCCAGCATTTT
TRBJ2-2,TRBV6-1,NA,NA,CAIRRGNTGELFF,TGTGCCATAAGGCGGGGGAACACCGGGGAGCTGTTTTTT
TRBJ2-1,TRBV2,NA,TRBD1,CASSRDRSYNEQFF,TGTGCCAGCAGCCGGGACAGATCCTACAATGAGCAGTTCTTC
TRBJ2-7,TRBV20-1,NA,NA,CSARTQLEQYF,TGCAGTGCTAGAACTCAATTGGAGCAGTACTTC
TRBJ2-1,TRBV5-1,NA,TRBD1,CASSPIRDRVYEQFF,TGCGCCAGCAGCCCCATCCGGGACAGGGTATATGAGCAGTTCTTC
TRBJ2-2,TRBV2,few,NA,CASSEAREGELFF,TGTGCCAGCAGTGAAGCGAGGGAGGGGGAGCTGTTTTTT
TRBJ2-7,TRBV28,NA,NA,CASSFGGTGINEQYF,TGTGCCAGCAGTTTTGGTGGTACGGGGATCAACGAGCAGTACTTC
TRBJ1-6,TRBV6-6,few,TRBD1,CASRWQGAGSPLHF,TGTGCCAGCAGATGGCAGGGGGCTGGATCACCCCTCCACTTT
TRBJ1-5,TRBV30,NA,TRBD1,CAWSRAGGYSNQPQHF,TGTGCCTGGAGTAGGGCAGGGGGTTATAGCAATCAGCCCCAGCATTTT
TRBJ2-3,TRBV19,few,TRBD1,CASSTGQGAGDTQYF,TGTGCCAGTAGTACCGGACAGGGGGCAGGGGATACGCAGTATTTT
TRBJ1-1,TRBV15,NA,NA,CATSRIRNLITEAFF,TGTGCCACCAGCAGAATTCGAAACCTAATCACTGAAGCTTTCTTT
TRBJ1-3,TRBV9,NA,TRBD1,CASSVTVDREYGNTIYF,TGTGCCAGCAGCGTCACCGTAGACAGGGAATATGGAAACACCATATATTTT
TRBJ2-1,TRBV9,NA,NA,CASSVASDSSYNEQFF,TGTGCCAGCAGCGTAGCCTCGGACAGTTCCTACAATGAGCAGTTCTTC
TRBJ1-1,TRBV6-1,NA,TRBD1,CASRPLDRGGTEAFF,TGTGCCAGCCGACCCCTTGACAGGGGGGGAACTGAAGCTTTCTTT
TRBJ2-1,TRBV7-8,few,TRBD2,CASSPNRVTSGHEQFF,TGTGCCAGCAGCCCTAACCGCGTGACTAGCGGGCATGAGCAGTTCTTC
TRBJ2-1,TRBV27,NA,NA,CASSLSNYLGDEQFF,TGTGCCAGCAGTTTATCCAACTACCTTGGCGATGAGCAGTTCTTC
TRBJ2-3,TRBV19,once,NA,CASSLNTGVIGDTQYF,TGTGCCAGTAGCCTCAACACGGGAGTGATTGGAGATACGCAGTATTTT
TRBJ1-1,TRBV5-4,NA,TRBD1,CASRADRGRGTEAFF,TGTGCCAGCAGGGCGGACAGGGGGCGCGGCACTGAAGCTTTCTTT
TRBJ2-7,TRBV6-5,medium-sized,TRBD1,CASSWAGGRYEQYF,TGTGCCAGCAGTTGGGCAGGGGGCAGGTACGAGCAGTACTTC
TRBJ2-3,TRBV7-9,NA,TRBD2,CASSPGLAGVADTQYF,TGTGCCAGCAGCCCGGGACTAGCGGGAGTGGCAGATACGCAGTATTTT
TRBJ2-5,TRBV5-1,NA,TRBD1,CASSATGGETQYF,TGCGCCAGCAGCGCTACAGGGGGGGAGACCCAGTACTTC